The 5 T cell receptor beta chains listed next were all sequenced from one sample in a study of T cell responses to AZD1222 COVID-19 vaccine (dated by TCRdb to the early 2020s). The time point label of this sample denotes: baseline before first vaccination. Library construction relied on the immunoSEQ multiplex PCR assay. TCRdb's version of the immuneACCESS table is confined to in-frame rearrangements and falls short of the full clone set. An unresolved V gene accounts for under half of the shortfall where checked; the remainder is of unknown origin. For this sample there are some 180,000 clones; 92% appear just once. Approximately 1.5% of the sample comes from the top ten. The input for sequencing was peripheral blood, taken on day 0 of AZD1222 vaccination. These receptors all stem from an adult in good health.

The chain employs TRBV5-4 and TRBJ2-7; 7 bases are shared with TRBD2. The germline gives CDR1 SGHNT, CDR2 YYREEE (reference sequence). The V and J ends lost 3 bases and 3 bases, in that order; junction bases with no gene match: 0. CDR3 length: 12 residues. As DNA, the CDR3 is TGTGCCAGCAGCTGGGACTACTACGAGCAGTACTTC. Encoded protein: CASSWDYYEQYF.

CDR3 sequence: CASTARGTQPFSYEQYF. CDR3 in DNA: TGTGCCAGCACCGCCCGGGGGACTCAACCCTTCTCCTACGAGCAGTACTTC. V gene TRBV7-9 combines with J gene TRBJ2-7; a possible D gene is TRBD2 (6 bases). V dropped 7 bases and J dropped 0 bases, with 22 bases sitting between them. The CDR3 runs to 17 residues. The germline gives CDR1 SEHNR, CDR2 FQNEAQ (reference sequence).

V is TRBV18 and J is TRBJ1-2; no firm D call. The germline V and J ends were trimmed by 1 base and 6 bases, with 12 bases remaining between them. Germline values: CDR1 KGHSH, CDR2 LQKENI. The CDR3 runs to 14 residues. The CDR3 region is CASSPLTELHGYTF. The CDR3 nucleotides read TGTGCCAGCTCACCACTTACAGAATTACATGGCTACACCTTC.

The chain recombines TRBV2 with TRBJ1-2; 9 nucleotides agree with TRBD1. V lost 6 bases, J lost 4 bases, and 9 bases stayed unmatched. Germline V gene sequence: CDR1 SNHLY, CDR2 FYNNEI. This CDR3 spans 15 amino acids. CDR3 sequence reads: CASRGGTGTLYGYTF. CDR3 nucleotide sequence: TGTGCCAGCAGGGGCGGGACAGGGACGCTCTATGGCTACACCTTC.

The rearrangement uses TRBV5-8 and TRBJ1-5; TRBD1 matches 9 bases. The junction had 3 bases not matched to a gene; V was cut back by 0 bases and J by 5 bases. Germline assignment: CDR1 SGHTS and CDR2 YDEGEE. The CDR3 runs to 15 residues. DNA for the CDR3: TGTGCCAGCAGCTTGGGACAGGGGGGCTATCAGCCCCAGCATTTT. Translation gives CASSLGQGGYQPQHF.